This T cell receptor beta chain was retrieved from a study of cytomegalovirus exposure and HLA in healthy donors. The overall study: Among the roughly 400 donors who were genotyped, about 84% fell in the genetic ancestry cluster that is associated with self-reported Caucasian donors.

The PCR had 60 Vbeta and 13 Jbeta primers. Clones were sequenced by immunoSEQ multiplex PCR, and TCRdb holds only the in-frame ones, with some missing. Here the sample spans approximately 200,000 clones, 82% being singletons. As for this clone: Its specificity is unknown.

Whole-study findings and limits: Some V segments (TRBV6-2 and TRBV6-3 among them) were excluded as indistinguishable. A missense DCLRE1C variant was associated with V- and J-gene trimming of TCR beta chains in a later analysis, and an independent cohort replicated the association. Earlier results showed most TCR beta V segments being productive about 87% or about 30% of the time.

Trimming removed 5 bases from V and 7 bases from J; junction bases left unmatched: 6. Germline V CDR1 and CDR2: SEHNR, FQNEAQ (reference sequence). The CDR3 runs 14 residues. The receptor was derived from a woman aged 45-59 years in good health and CMV-seropositive. The chain couples TRBV7-9 to TRBJ1-3; TRBD1 matches at 9 bases. Sequencing was performed on PBMCs. CDR3 amino acids: CASSPWTGENTIYF. The CDR3 DNA is TGTGCCAGCAGCCCTTGGACAGGGGAGAACACCATATATTTT. Supplemented by reference TRBV7-9 and TRBJ1-3, the full variable domain reads DTGVSQNPRHKITKRGQNVTFRCDPISEHNRLYWYRQTLGQGPEFLTYFQNEAQLEKSRLLSDRFSAERPKGSFSTLEIQRTEQGDSAMYLCASSPWTGENTIYFGEGSWLTVV.